Below are 26 T cell receptor beta chains sequenced from a single sample in a study of blood T cell repertoires in COVID-19. Produced via immunoSEQ multiplex PCR; TCRdb's table is partial and in-frame only. The profile shows 240,000 or so clones, about 89% of them singletons. What was sequenced was PBMCs or T cells enriched from blood (not recorded which). All receptors derive from a man aged 35-49 years who had recovered from COVID-19.

The genes are TRBV30 and TRBJ1-2, with D maybe TRBD1 (6 bases). With 0 bases removed from V and 5 bases from J, the gap between germline ends came to 19 bases. The CDR3 sequence is 16 residues long. Germline CDR1 and CDR2: GTSNPN and SVGIG (reference sequence). For the CDR3, the DNA is TGTGCCTGGAGTGTACGGCAGGGGAGAGGAGGATATGGCTACACCTTC. The encoded protein is CAWSVRQGRGGYGYTF. Together with reference TRBV30 and TRBJ1-2, the CDR3 gives the full variable domain: SQTIHQWPATLVQPVGSPLSLECTVEGTSNPNLYWYRQAAGRGLQLLFYSVGIGQISSEVPQNLSASRPQDRQFILSSKKLLLSDSGFYLCAWSVRQGRGGYGYTFGSGTRLTVV.

DNA of the CDR3: TGCAGCGTTGCGGTACAGGGAGCGTACAATGAGCAGTTCTTC. Protein: CSVAVQGAYNEQFF. V is TRBV29-1 and J is TRBJ2-1; D may be TRBD1 (6 bases). The CDR3 runs 14 residues. The V end was cut by 4 bases, the J end by 4 bases, with 14 bases between. CDR1 is SQVTM and CDR2 is ANQGSEA in the germline V gene.

The V gene is TRBV5-1, the J gene TRBJ2-2; weak D call: TRBD2 (5 bases). Germline V gene data show CDR1 as SGHRS and CDR2 as YFSETQ. Trimming took off 0 bases at V and 0 bases at J, with 9 bases between the two ends. The CDR3 length is 16 residues. DNA of the CDR3: TGCGCCAGCAGCTTGGCGAGGGAAGCGAACACCGGGGAGCTGTTTTTT. It codes for CASSLAREANTGELFF.

The rearrangement joins TRBV30 to TRBJ2-5, with a possible D match to TRBD1 (6 bases). The CDR3 has 11 amino acids. CDR1 GTSNPN and CDR2 SVGIG come from the germline V gene (reference sequence). The CDR3 spells CAGGRVETQYF. The CDR3 DNA sequence: TGTGCTGGGGGCAGGGTGGAGACCCAGTACTTC.

The genes are TRBV7-2 and TRBJ2-3; TRBD2 matches 15 bases. Looked up from germline, CDR1 is SGHTA and CDR2 is FQGNSA. With V trimmed by 6 bases and J by 1 base, 5 bases remained unmatched. The CDR3 extends over 17 amino acids. As DNA, the CDR3 is TGTGCCAGCAGTTGGACTAGCGGGAGGGCGGGCACAGATACGCAGTATTTT. Protein product: CASSWTSGRAGTDTQYF.

The rearrangement uses TRBV11-2 and TRBJ2-1, with 8 positions matching TRBD1. In germline, CDR1 is SGHAT, CDR2 FQNNGV. V lost 4 bases to trimming and J lost 8 bases; unmatched junction nucleotides: 13. The CDR3 contains 16 residues. The CDR3 protein is CASSSGQGPNGDEQFF. CDR3 sequence (DNA): TGTGCCAGCAGCTCCGGACAGGGTCCGAATGGCGATGAGCAGTTCTTC.

This clone appeared a single time. In the same sample, other DNA sequences code for this CDR3. Written as DNA, the CDR3 is TGCAGTGCTAGGTTAGTTAGCGAAGCTTTCTTT. It translates to CSARLVSEAFF. This chain joins TRBV20-1 and TRBJ1-1, with D hard to call. This CDR3 has 11 amino acids. Germline V CDR1 and CDR2: DFQATT, SNEGSKA (reference sequence). The V and J ends lost 3 bases and 8 bases respectively, with 10 bases between them.

The chain combines TRBV27 with TRBJ1-5; the match to TRBD1 covers 9 bases. There are 14 residues in the CDR3. V trimming: 5 bases; J trimming: 2 bases; junction bases outside the gene matches: 1. Germline lookup yields CDR1 MNHEY and CDR2 SMNVEV (reference sequence). As DNA, the CDR3 is TGTGCCAGCAGTAGGACAGGGGGCAATCAGCCCCAGCATTTT. This gives the protein CASSRTGGNQPQHF.

The chain joins TRBV28 to TRBJ1-2, with D maybe TRBD1 (5 bases). Germline lookup yields CDR1 MDHEN and CDR2 SYDVKM. Trimming shortened V by 3 bases and J by 8 bases, and 10 bases separated the two germline ends. The CDR3 contains 12 residues. CDR3 loop: CASSFGRVGYTF. The CDR3 bases are TGTGCCAGCAGTTTTGGCAGGGTCGGCTACACCTTC.

This chain uses TRBV5-6 with TRBJ2-5, with D tentatively TRBD1 (6 bases). This CDR3 has 16 amino acids. V was shortened by 4 bases and J by 5 bases, with 21 bases between the two germline ends. Germline V gives CDR1 SGHDT, CDR2 YYEEEE. The CDR3 DNA sequence: TGTGCCAGCAGCGAGACAGGATTTAGTCTTAGGGAGACCCAGTACTTC. It is translated as CASSETGFSLRETQYF.

The V gene is TRBV18, the J gene TRBJ2-7; D gene ambiguous. The CDR3 spans 18 residues. The V gene's germline CDR1 is KGHSH and CDR2 LQKENI. Trimming took 0 bases from V and 3 from J, leaving 21 bases between them. The CDR3: CASSPPGFQPEKNYEQYF. In DNA form, the CDR3 reads TGTGCCAGCTCACCACCGGGCTTCCAACCCGAAAAGAACTACGAGCAGTACTTC.

The chain uses TRBV4-1 and TRBJ1-4; D uncertain. This CDR3 spans 13 amino acids. Trimming shortened V by 0 bases and J by 8 bases, and 7 bases separated the two germline ends. Germline V lookup: CDR1 MGHRA, CDR2 YSYEKL. DNA for the CDR3: TGCGCCAGCAGCCAAGATCGCCTAGAAAAACTGTTTTTT. It is translated as CASSQDRLEKLFF.

The chain couples TRBV5-4 to TRBJ1-6; D remains ambiguous. The CDR3 is made up of 13 amino acids. CDR1 SGHNT and CDR2 YYREEE come from the germline V gene (reference sequence). V was cut by 0 bases and J by 7 bases, with 5 bases left in between. As DNA, the CDR3 is TGTGCCAGCAGCTTGGCGGTCAATTCACCCCTCCACTTT. Translation gives CASSLAVNSPLHF.

The genes are TRBV5-4 and TRBJ2-7; maybe TRBD1 (6 bases). The V and J ends lost 3 bases and 6 bases respectively, with 16 bases between them. Germline V lookup: CDR1 SGHNT, CDR2 YYREEE (reference sequence). There are 14 residues in the CDR3. CDR3 in DNA: TGTGCCAGCAGCTCCTCAGGGACATTTGGCGAGCAGTACTTC. This encodes CASSSSGTFGEQYF.

The rearrangement links TRBV11-3 to TRBJ2-2; D unresolved. This CDR3 has 18 amino acids. CDR1 is SGHNT and CDR2 is YENEEA in the germline V gene. The V gene lost 5 bases and the J gene lost 5 bases, with 24 bases spanning the gap. The DNA of the CDR3 is TGTGCCAGCAGCCAGAGATGGGCAGGCCATTTAGGAACCGGGGAGCTGTTTTTT. Its protein product is CASSQRWAGHLGTGELFF.

V is TRBV19 and J is TRBJ2-7; 8 positions match TRBD1. CDR3 length: 13 residues. CDR1 is LNHDA and CDR2 is SQIVND in the germline V gene (reference sequence). Unmatched junction bases numbered 5, after V lost 6 bases and J lost 4 bases. This CDR3 reads CASRQGALYEQYF. Written as DNA, the CDR3 is TGTGCCAGTAGGCAGGGGGCTTTATACGAGCAGTACTTC.

V gene TRBV5-1 combines with J gene TRBJ1-2; D call uncertain. The CDR3 totals 16 residues. Germline CDR1 SGHRS, CDR2 YFSETQ. V was trimmed by 4 bases and J by 6 bases, leaving 22 bases between them. For the CDR3, the DNA is TGCGCCAGCAGCCCCTACCCAAGAGTAGCTCCCCATGGCTACACCTTC. It translates to CASSPYPRVAPHGYTF.

The rearrangement uses TRBV29-1 and TRBJ2-7; 15 nucleotides align to TRBD2. Germline values: CDR1 SQVTM, CDR2 ANQGSEA. V gave up 6 bases and J gave up 0 bases; unmatched junction bases: 3. The CDR3 runs to 15 residues. The CDR3 DNA follows: TGCAGCGTGGGACTAGCGGGGGGCGTCTCCTACGAGCAGTACTTC. Encoded protein: CSVGLAGGVSYEQYF.

The J gene is TRBJ1-1, the V gene TRBV19, with TRBD1 identical over 7 bases. The CDR3 length is 13 residues. In germline, CDR1 is LNHDA, CDR2 SQIVND (reference sequence). V lost 7 bases, J lost 3 bases, and 5 bases stayed unmatched. The CDR3 coding sequence is TGTGCCAGTACCCCGGGACAGCACACTGAAGCTTTCTTT. It translates to CASTPGQHTEAFF.

The V gene is TRBV18, the J gene TRBJ2-1; D is ambiguous. Germline V lookup: CDR1 KGHSH, CDR2 LQKENI. V was shortened by 3 bases and J by 4 bases, with 4 bases between the two germline ends. CDR3 length equals 12 residues. Written as DNA, the CDR3 is TGTGCCAGCTCACCCCAGTACAATGAGCAGTTCTTC. This encodes CASSPQYNEQFF.

This rearrangement joins TRBV28 to TRBJ2-1, with TRBD2 identical over 8 bases. CDR1 and CDR2 from the germline V gene are MDHEN and SYDVKM. V lost 3 bases and J lost 9; bases outside the gene matches: 16. This CDR3 has 17 residues. The CDR3 DNA reads TGTGCCAGCAGTTTGAGCGGGGGACCGGGTGCCCGCAGTGAGCAGTTCTTC. This translates into CASSLSGGPGARSEQFF.

The rearrangement uses TRBV28 and TRBJ1-1, with D perhaps TRBD1 (6 bases). V shed 5 bases and J shed 4 bases, with 11 bases lying between them. The CDR3 consists of 13 residues. CDR1 and CDR2 from the germline V gene are MDHEN and SYDVKM. The CDR3 region is CASSRDRPTEAFF. In nucleotides, the CDR3 is TGTGCCAGCAGTCGCGACAGGCCCACTGAAGCTTTCTTT.

V is TRBV5-8 and J is TRBJ1-6; D unresolved. V gave up 6 bases and J gave up 7 bases, with 14 bases separating them. This CDR3 region has 14 residues. The germline CDR1 and CDR2 sequences are SGHTS and YDEGEE. DNA for the CDR3: TGTGCCAGCAATAAGGGTCGGGAGAATTCACCCCTCCACTTT. Translated: CASNKGRENSPLHF.

The rearrangement links TRBV3-1 (or the pseudogene TRBV3-2) to TRBJ1-5, with 9 positions matching TRBD1. The CDR3 has 15 residues. J gave up 7 bases and V 4 bases, and 8 bases lay outside the gene matches. Germline V lookup: CDR1 LGHDT, CDR2 YNNKEL (reference sequence). DNA for the CDR3: TGTGCCAGCAGCCCGCACCAAACAGGGGGCCAGCCCCAGCATTTT. Its protein product is CASSPHQTGGQPQHF.

This sequence joins TRBV28 and TRBJ1-1, with 12 bases fitting TRBD1. Losses at the gene ends were 6 bases for V and 10 bases for J; bases not matched to a gene: 15. The CDR3 is made up of 16 amino acids. Per the germline V gene, CDR1 is MDHEN and CDR2 is SYDVKM. The CDR3 sequence: CASRYSAGTGGYGAFF. CDR3 bases: TGTGCCAGCAGGTATTCCGCCGGGACAGGGGGCTACGGAGCTTTCTTT. The whole variable domain, remainder taken from reference TRBV28 and TRBJ1-1, is DVKVTQSSRYLVKRTGEKVFLECVQDMDHENMFWYRQDPGLGLRLIYFSYDVKMKEKGDIPEGYSVSREKKERFSLILESASTNQTSMYLCASRYSAGTGGYGAFFGQGTRLTVV.

The rearrangement uses TRBV5-5 and TRBJ1-5; no definite D call. Germline loops: CDR1 SGHKS, CDR2 YYEKEE (reference sequence). The CDR3 contains 15 residues. V was clipped by 2 bases and J by 2 bases, with 11 bases between them. CDR3 loop: CASSFAIGGNQPQHF. The CDR3 DNA reads TGTGCCAGCAGCTTCGCGATAGGAGGCAATCAGCCCCAGCATTTT.